This TCR beta chain was identified during a study of blood T cell repertoires in COVID-19. Across the study: Whether acute or convalescent, the COVID-19 samples came from the United States, Italy and Spain. Nucleic acid was either cDNA or gDNA, and it came from T cells, B-cell-depleted T cells, or PBMCs.

Original handling: Amplification with reference gene primers provided the estimates of nucleated cell counts. TCRdb's copy holds only in-frame clones and misses some; the assay was immunoSEQ multiplex PCR. Clone size and the V and J calls come from that table; the DNA yielded D and trimming. The data show around 54,000 clones, about 89% seen once. From germline, CDR1 is SGHKS and CDR2 YYEKEE (reference sequence). The CDR3 consists of 16 residues. After removal of 4 bases from V and 4 bases from J, the junction contained 4 bases not matched to a gene. The sample consisted of peripheral blood. The sequence derives from a human donor in a cohort sampled during active COVID-19. This chain uses TRBV5-5 with TRBJ2-2; 13 bases match TRBD2. For the CDR3, the DNA is TGTGCCAGCAGCCCCCGGACTAGCGGGAGCACCGGGGAGCTGTTTTTT. Translating gives CASSPRTSGSTGELFF.